This T cell receptor beta chain was captured in a study of T cell changes during pregnancy in multiple sclerosis. Looked up from germline, CDR1 is LGHNA and CDR2 is YNFKEQ. The V end lost 0 bases, the J end lost 7 bases, and 16 bases lay between the germline ends. The CDR3 length is 16 residues. Sequenced by immunoSEQ multiplex PCR; TCRdb stores in-frame clones only, minus some. Among under 70,000 clones listed, 90% to 95% were seen once. The TCR comes from a female donor in good health, enrolled as a control in a pregnancy study. This chain uses TRBV4-2 with TRBJ2-1; maybe TRBD2 (7 bases). This sample comprised peripheral blood, obtained in the third trimester of pregnancy. The chain's CDR3 is CASSQDGGGAGNEQFF. For the CDR3, the DNA is TGTGCCAGCAGCCAAGATGGAGGGGGGGCAGGAAATGAGCAGTTCTTC.